The text below deals with one T cell receptor beta chain. This clonotype has just a few counts. Its cognate antigen has yet to be identified. A junction boundary mismatches the germline segment, possibly from a read error. Systemically healthy Caucasian individuals from Russia, 35 to 50 in total and aged about 6 to 90 years, were included as donors. Each donor gave 8 to 10 milliliters of peripheral blood, collected into EDTA-treated Vacutainer tubes. Ficoll-Paque density-gradient centrifugation was used to isolate PBMCs, with at least 6 million per sample. Trizol reagent was used to extract total RNA from PBMCs, with at least 5.5 micrograms per sample. Naive CD45RAhigh/CD27high T cell percentages were measured by flow cytometry on a PBMC aliquot from every donor. Inclusive of the bounding cysteine and phenylalanine, the CDR3 is 18 residues long. Only the CDR3 DNA is retained, 54 bases long and in frame from the first base. The germline V gene gives CDR1 as SGHRS and CDR2 as YFSETQ.

Receptor amplification or capture employed 5' RACE. The data were produced on an Illumina HiSeq 2500. The second PCR ran for about 6 to 11 cycles and used a J-beta primer mix along with a sample-barcoded 5' primer. Each TCR beta cDNA molecule received a unique molecular identifier from a template-switch 5' adaptor carrying 12 random nucleotides. At least 2.5 million CDR3-containing paired-end reads were obtained from each sample. All of the RNA was converted into first-strand cDNA using the Mint cDNA synthesis kit, with a TRBC-specific oligonucleotide serving as the primer. All cDNA was treated with uracil-DNA glycosylase and then went through a first 18-cycle PCR with the universal primers M1SS and BC2_uni_R. The authors' pipeline ran thus. For normalization, 1 million high-quality reads, each with a distinct molecular identifier, were randomly selected from each sample. Instead of being binned into consensus sequences, reads that shared molecular identifiers were thrown out. MiTCR, set to a Q25 quality threshold and the strictest error-elimination algorithm, was used for CDR3 identification, clonotype clustering and error correction. A nonparametric unseen species model using Euler transformation provided a lower-bound estimate of total TCR beta diversity. TCRdb applied fastp at Q25 and MiXCR to the public reads, then kept only in-frame beta chains. Identical CDR3 proteins give one entry, which carries the most common genes and DNA. These V and J calls rely on TCRdb rather than the paper's analysis. The sample includes fewer than 800,000 distinct CDR3 sequences, with roughly 21% observed a single time. The ten largest clones take up about 3.6% of the sample.

The data belong to a study of blood T cells in healthy people across ages (dated by TCRdb to between 2015 and 2016). Broadly, across the study: Template switching captured roughly one uniquely barcoded TCR beta cDNA molecule per two T cells in model experiments. The study measured age-related changes in TCR beta repertoire diversity using deep sequencing normalized with unique cDNA molecular identifiers. The donors were split into four age groups: young (average about 16 years), middle-aged (39), aged (more than 60) and long-lived (roughly 77). The study analyzed two additional independent replicas of 1 million unique cDNA reads from the same blood draw for two donors, one aged 18 to 29 and one aged 80 or older. To avoid experimental bias, donors of different ages were distributed randomly across sequencing lanes. Results the study describes overall, beyond this receptor: Compared with the aged group, the long-lived group had more naive CD4+ T cells, fewer expanded clones and increased TCR diversity, a pattern suggesting age selection. Observed TCR beta diversity correlated strongly with the percentage of naive T cells measured by flow cytometry. Observed TCR beta diversity per million T cells fell roughly linearly with age, and a significant reduction was already apparent by age around 40. Estimates of total diversity based on one million sequenced T cells were regarded as lower bounds and as underestimates. Because profiling used bulk unsorted PBMCs, naive and antigen-experienced compartments could not be compared conclusively. Because donor CMV infection status was unknown, age-related changes in expanded clonotypes were potentially confounded.

Specimen: blood. This sequence uses TRBV5-1 and TRBJ2-3; 14 middle bases align to TRBD2. The clonotype comes from a man aged 65-85 years in good health. The CDR3 corresponds to CASSLGASGLAGADTQYF. The DNA reads as follows: TGTGCCAGCAGCTTGGGGGCCTCGGGACTAGCGGGAGCAGATACGCAGTATTTT.